Sequencing of this T cell receptor (beta chain) was carried out in a study of cytotoxic CD8 clonotypes in ibrutinib-treated CLL. Study-wide context: Within the patient group, under 12 were relapsed/refractory and approximately 14 treatment-naive, and 17 were IGHV unmutated. Response samples were taken after a median of around 11 months on treatment, range 6 to 36. Response was recorded as partial in 24 patients and complete in 2; at median around 70 months, approximately 14 remained remitted and approximately twelve had progressed.

Notes on this clone: Its target is unknown.

Data came from immunoSEQ multiplex PCR; TCRdb stores just in-frame clones and leaves some out. Among about 15,000 clones listed, around half were seen once. Germline loops: CDR1 SEHNR, CDR2 FQNEAQ (reference sequence). CDR3 size: 15 residues. V shed 5 bases and J 3 bases; nucleotides not matched to a gene: 9. Study-level findings and limits: Private clonotypes, not public ones, expanded at ibrutinib response.

The gene calls are TRBV7-9 and TRBJ2-5; 7 bases fit TRBD2. This TCR came from a human donor with chronic lymphocytic leukemia. The sample here was PBMCs, taken at a roughly 22-month disease-progression time point, from a patient treated with ibrutinib. The CDR3 reads CASSPMGGVKETQYF. The CDR3 coding sequence is TGTGCCAGCAGCCCTATGGGGGGGGTTAAAGAGACCCAGTACTTC.